Below are 21 T cell receptor beta chains sequenced from a single sample in a study of post-analysis software for immune sequencing data. TCR beta cDNA libraries included unique molecular identifiers. TCRdb re-derived calls from the PCR reads in MiXCR, one entry per CDR3 protein. The sample lists over 150,000 distinct CDR3 sequences, roughly 34% occurring once. The sample consisted of blood, taken after autologous hematopoietic stem cell transplantation. All receptors come from a girl between 5 and 17 years old with multiple sclerosis.

This sequence joins TRBV28 and TRBJ1-3, with TRBD1 matching over 7 bases. Germline trimming cut 3 bases from V and 2 bases from J; bases unmatched to any gene: 4. Germline CDR1 is MDHEN and CDR2 is SYDVKM. The CDR3 is 15 amino acids. The CDR3 protein is CASSLTTGAGNTIYF. In DNA form, the CDR3 reads TGTGCCAGCAGTTTGACCACAGGGGCTGGAAACACCATATATTTT.

This clonotype was seen a few times. CDR3 in DNA: TGTGCCAGCATCTTCAGACTCTTCTCGAACACTGAAGCTTTCTTT. Its protein is CASIFRLFSNTEAFF. This chain links TRBV6-6 with TRBJ1-1; D unresolved. The germline V gene has CDR1 MNHNY and CDR2 SVGAGI (reference sequence). Trimming stripped 7 bases from V and 1 base from J, with 16 bases between. The CDR3 sequence is 15 residues long.

On this clonotype itself: One end of the junction does not line up with germline, which may come from a read error. The chain's CDR3 is CASYRVAGGPVNEQCF. The CDR3 DNA sequence: TGTGCCAGCTACCGGGTAGCGGGAGGGCCGGTAAATGAGCAGTGCTTC. This rearrangement joins TRBV7-9 to TRBJ2-1, with TRBD2 matching over 11 bases. The CDR3 extends over 16 amino acids. Germline CDR1 SEHNR, CDR2 FQNEAQ (reference sequence).

V usage is TRBV4-1 and J usage is TRBJ2-3, with D perhaps assigned TRBD1 or TRBD2 (6 bases each). The CDR3 is 12 residues long. Trimming cost V 10 bases and J 2 bases, with 10 bases left between them. Germline assignment: CDR1 MGHRA and CDR2 YSYEKL. This CDR3 reads CATSGATDTQYF. DNA of the CDR3: TGCGCCACCTCGGGGGCCACAGATACGCAGTATTTT.

Only a few counts were recorded for this clonotype. The chain combines TRBV5-1 with TRBJ1-2; TRBD1 matches 11 bases. The CDR3 has 18 amino acids. V was pared by 1 base and J by 0 bases, with 8 bases of the junction left unmatched. CDR1 SGHRS and CDR2 YFSETQ come from the germline V gene. This chain's CDR3 is CASSLTGTGGPTNYGYTF. DNA for the CDR3: TGCGCCAGCAGCTTGACCGGGACAGGGGGACCCACTAACTATGGCTACACCTTC.

This clonotype was found a few times. The chain combines TRBV29-1 with TRBJ2-3, with TRBD2 matching 7 bases. The germline gives CDR1 SQVTM, CDR2 ANQGSEA. Unmatched junction bases numbered 4, after V lost 6 bases and J lost 1 base. CDR3 length: 13 residues. The CDR3 region is CSVATSRTDTQYF. The CDR3 bases are TGCAGCGTCGCGACTAGCCGCACAGATACGCAGTATTTT.

In this sample, this clonotype turned up a few times. DNA for the CDR3: TGCAGTGCTGCCGCGGGACTAGCGGGCTCAGATACGCAGTATTTT. Amino acid sequence: CSAAAGLAGSDTQYF. The J gene is TRBJ2-3, the V gene TRBV20-1, with TRBD2 matching 12 bases. Unmatched junction bases numbered 7, after V lost 5 bases and J lost 4 bases. From germline, CDR1 is DFQATT and CDR2 SNEGSKA (reference sequence). The CDR3 sequence is 15 residues long.

There are many counts of this clonotype. This sequence joins TRBV6-5 and TRBJ2-1; 11 nucleotides agree with TRBD2. This CDR3 region has 17 residues. J was trimmed by 4 bases and V by 5 bases; bases with no gene match: 10. Germline lookup yields CDR1 MNHEY and CDR2 SVGAGI. CDR3 sequence: CASSPRTSGFHYNEQFF. The CDR3 DNA reads TGTGCCAGCAGTCCTCGGACTAGCGGGTTTCATTACAATGAGCAGTTCTTC.

The V call is TRBV29-1, the J call TRBJ2-7; TRBD2 matches at 11 bases. The J segment lost 2 bases and the V segment lost 6 bases, leaving 9 bases of the junction unmatched. CDR1 and CDR2 from the germline V gene are SQVTM and ANQGSEA. The CDR3 has 15 amino acids. The CDR3 coding sequence is TGCAGCGTCCGACGGACTAGCGGGCTCCCCTACGAGCAGTACTTC. Protein: CSVRRTSGLPYEQYF.

The V and J genes are TRBV6-6 and TRBJ2-1, with unresolved D. Per germline, CDR1 MNHNY and CDR2 SVGAGI (reference sequence). The CDR3 is made up of 15 amino acids. Trimming stripped 2 bases from V and 0 bases from J, with 8 bases between. CDR3 sequence: CASSYPAGSYNEQFF. The CDR3 bases are TGTGCCAGCAGTTACCCAGCAGGCTCCTACAATGAGCAGTTCTTC.

This clonotype was observed a few times. The junction departs from the called germline gene at one end, perhaps through a read error. The chain joins TRBV20-1 to TRBJ2-1; 9 nucleotides align to TRBD2. The CDR3 spans 13 residues. Per germline, CDR1 DFQATT and CDR2 SNEGSKA (reference sequence). The CDR3 loop is CSARGLASLEQFF. CDR3 nucleotides: TGCAGTGCGAGAGGACTAGCGAGTCTCGAGCAGTTCTTC.

The chain has TRBV4-3 and TRBJ2-1; D might be TRBD1 or TRBD2, each matching 5 bases. The CDR3 extends over 16 amino acids. Trimming shortened V by 4 bases and J by 9 bases, and 22 bases separated the two germline ends. Per the germline V gene, CDR1 is LGHNA and CDR2 is YSLEER. CDR3 sequence: CASSPNMPGVGTEQFF. The CDR3 coding sequence is TGCGCCAGCAGCCCGAATATGCCAGGTGTGGGGACTGAGCAGTTCTTC.

The genes are TRBV4-1 and TRBJ1-5; no clear D gene. The V end was cut by 1 base, the J end by 4 bases, with 17 bases between. Germline CDR1 reads MGHRA; CDR2 reads YSYEKL. CDR3 length: 17 amino acids. CDR3 protein: CASSQAGSHVPNQPQHF. The CDR3 DNA is TGCGCCAGCAGCCAAGCGGGGTCCCACGTCCCGAATCAGCCCCAGCATTTT.

This clonotype appeared a few times. The chain combines TRBV20-1 with TRBJ2-1, with a tentative D call TRBD2 (6 bases). This CDR3 has 14 residues. CDR1 and CDR2 from the germline V gene are DFQATT and SNEGSKA (reference sequence). Trimming stripped 1 base from V and 8 bases from J, with 15 bases between. Here the CDR3 DNA reads TGCAGTGCTAGAGTACGGGAGACTCGGGATGAGCAGTTCTTC. This sequence encodes CSARVRETRDEQFF.

The rearrangement joins TRBV24-1 to TRBJ2-5; 8 nucleotides agree with TRBD1. The J segment lost 1 base and the V segment lost 5 bases, leaving 5 bases of the junction unmatched. This CDR3 has 15 residues. The V gene's germline CDR1 is KGHDR and CDR2 SFDVKD. CDR3 bases: TGTGCCACCAGTGTCCAGGGGGCGGGCCAAGAGACCCAGTACTTC. Its translation: CATSVQGAGQETQYF.

The chain carries TRBV29-1 and TRBJ1-1, with D tentatively TRBD1 (6 bases). Looked up from germline, CDR1 is SQVTM and CDR2 is ANQGSEA. CDR3 length equals 14 residues. Trimming stripped 8 bases from V and 6 bases from J, with 22 bases between. CDR3 bases: TGCAGCCACTTAAGGGGACAAGGCCGCCCTGAAGCTTTCTTT. It specifies CSHLRGQGRPEAFF.

This clonotype was counted at least ten times. This sequence may be a read error, since a much larger clone differs from it by one base. V gene TRBV12-3 or TRBV12-4 combines with J gene TRBJ1-4; D uncertain. The CDR3 runs 14 residues. Between the trimmed V and J ends, which lost 3 bases and 7 bases, there was a span of 12 bases. The DNA of the CDR3 is TGTGCCAGCAGTTTGGGCAGAGGGAGTGAAAAACTGTTTTTT. It yields the protein CASSLGRGSEKLFF.

In its sample, this clonotype was seen many times. The rearrangement uses TRBV20-1 and TRBJ2-1; 12 bases agree with TRBD2. V was pared by 5 bases and J by 7 bases, with 33 bases of the junction left unmatched. CDR1 DFQATT and CDR2 SNEGSKA come from the germline V gene (reference sequence). This CDR3 spans 23 amino acids. The CDR3 protein is CSAPPLNRGLLAGGRSYPNEQFF. DNA for the CDR3: TGCAGTGCTCCCCCACTAAACAGGGGGCTGCTAGCGGGAGGGCGAAGCTATCCTAATGAGCAGTTCTTC.

This clonotype was counted ten times or more. V usage is TRBV29-1 and J usage is TRBJ2-5; D tentatively reads TRBD1 or TRBD2 (5 bases each). Germline V gene sequence: CDR1 SQVTM, CDR2 ANQGSEA. This CDR3 is 14 amino acids long. V lost 6 bases and J lost 4, with 18 bases in between. This CDR3 is CSVARDALGETQYF. The CDR3 region has the DNA TGCAGCGTCGCCCGGGACGCCCTTGGAGAGACCCAGTACTTC.

This clonotype was picked up a small number of times. The chain combines TRBV5-6 with TRBJ1-5; D ambiguous. Germline CDR1 SGHDT, CDR2 YYEEEE. This CDR3 spans 15 amino acids. V lost 0 bases, J lost 0 bases, and 7 bases lay in between. The CDR3 is CASSLGPVSNQPQHF. For the CDR3, the DNA is TGTGCCAGCAGCTTGGGTCCGGTTAGCAATCAGCCCCAGCATTTT.

This clonotype has more than one count but fewer than ten. The chain joins TRBV20-1 to TRBJ2-1; TRBD1 matches at 7 bases. J gave up 2 bases and V 3 bases, and 7 bases lay outside the gene matches. This CDR3 region has 15 residues. Germline V gene data show CDR1 as DFQATT and CDR2 as SNEGSKA (reference sequence). The CDR3 reads CSASADRVTYNEQFF. Here the CDR3 DNA reads TGCAGTGCTAGCGCAGACAGGGTGACCTACAATGAGCAGTTCTTC.